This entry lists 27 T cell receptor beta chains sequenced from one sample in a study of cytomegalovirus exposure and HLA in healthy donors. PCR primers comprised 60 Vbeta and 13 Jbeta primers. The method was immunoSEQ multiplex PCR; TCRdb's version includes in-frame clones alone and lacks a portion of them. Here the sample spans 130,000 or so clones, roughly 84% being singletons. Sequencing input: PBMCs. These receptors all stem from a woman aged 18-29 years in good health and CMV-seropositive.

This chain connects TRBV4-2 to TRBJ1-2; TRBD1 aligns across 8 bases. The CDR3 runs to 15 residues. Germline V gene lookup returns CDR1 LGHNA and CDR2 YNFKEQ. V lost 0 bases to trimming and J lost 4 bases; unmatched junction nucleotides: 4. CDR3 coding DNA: TGTGCCAGCAGCCAAGAGGGACAGGACTTCTATGGCTACACCTTC. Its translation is CASSQEGQDFYGYTF.

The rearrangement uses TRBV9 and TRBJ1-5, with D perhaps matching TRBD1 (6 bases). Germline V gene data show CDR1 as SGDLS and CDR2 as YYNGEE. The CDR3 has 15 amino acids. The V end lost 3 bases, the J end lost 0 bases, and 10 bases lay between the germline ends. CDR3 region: CASSAEGVSNQPQHF. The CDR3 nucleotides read TGTGCCAGCAGCGCCGAGGGGGTTAGCAATCAGCCCCAGCATTTT.

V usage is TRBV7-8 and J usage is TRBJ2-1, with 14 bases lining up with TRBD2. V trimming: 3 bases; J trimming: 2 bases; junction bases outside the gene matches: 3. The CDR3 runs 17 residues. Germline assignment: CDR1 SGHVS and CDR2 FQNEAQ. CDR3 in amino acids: CASSFGTSGGPYNEQFF. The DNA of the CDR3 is TGTGCCAGCAGCTTCGGGACTAGCGGGGGCCCCTACAATGAGCAGTTCTTC.

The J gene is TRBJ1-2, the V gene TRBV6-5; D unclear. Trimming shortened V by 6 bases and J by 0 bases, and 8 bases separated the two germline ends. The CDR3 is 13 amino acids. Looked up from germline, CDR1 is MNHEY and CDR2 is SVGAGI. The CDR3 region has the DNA TGTGCCAGCAGGGGAGGGCCTAACTATGGCTACACCTTC. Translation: CASRGGPNYGYTF.

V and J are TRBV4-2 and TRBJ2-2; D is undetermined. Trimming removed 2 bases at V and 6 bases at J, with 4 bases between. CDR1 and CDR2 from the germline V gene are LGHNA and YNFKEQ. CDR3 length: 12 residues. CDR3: CASSQSAGELFF. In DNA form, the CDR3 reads TGTGCCAGCAGCCAATCCGCCGGGGAGCTGTTTTTT.

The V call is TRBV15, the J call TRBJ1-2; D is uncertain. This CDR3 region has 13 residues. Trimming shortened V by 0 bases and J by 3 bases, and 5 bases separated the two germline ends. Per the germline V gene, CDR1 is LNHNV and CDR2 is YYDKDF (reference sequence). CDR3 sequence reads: CATSRDQDYGYTF. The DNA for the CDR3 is TGTGCCACCAGCAGAGATCAGGACTATGGCTACACCTTC.

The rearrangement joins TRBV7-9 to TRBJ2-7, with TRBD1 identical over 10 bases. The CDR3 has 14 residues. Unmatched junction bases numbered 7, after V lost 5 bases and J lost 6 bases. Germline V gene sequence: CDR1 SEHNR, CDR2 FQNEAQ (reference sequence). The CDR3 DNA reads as TGTGCCAGCAGCATGCCGGGACAGGGGTCCGAGCAGTACTTC. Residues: CASSMPGQGSEQYF.

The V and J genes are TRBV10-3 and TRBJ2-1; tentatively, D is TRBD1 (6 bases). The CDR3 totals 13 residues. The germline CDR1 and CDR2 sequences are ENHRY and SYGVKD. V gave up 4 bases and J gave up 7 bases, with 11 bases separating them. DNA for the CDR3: TGTGCCATCAGTGCAGAACAGGGTAATGAGCAGTTCTTC. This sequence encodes CAISAEQGNEQFF.

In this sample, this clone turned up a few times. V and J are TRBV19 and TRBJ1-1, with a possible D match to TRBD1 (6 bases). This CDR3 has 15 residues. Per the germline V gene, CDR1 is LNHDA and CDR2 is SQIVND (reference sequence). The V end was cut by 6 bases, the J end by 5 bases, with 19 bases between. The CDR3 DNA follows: TGTGCCAGTAGCGCCCAGACAGGCTCAGGGACTGAAGCTTTCTTT. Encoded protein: CASSAQTGSGTEAFF.

The CDR3 here is CASSQSSQIWNTGELFF. CDR3 sequence (DNA): TGCGCCAGCAGTCAATCTAGCCAAATATGGAACACCGGGGAGCTGTTTTTT. The chain carries TRBV23-1 and TRBJ2-2; D uncertain. TRBV23-1 qualifies as an ORF whose function is uncertain. Trimming shortened V by 0 bases and J by 1 base, and 12 bases separated the two germline ends. The CDR3 runs to 17 residues.

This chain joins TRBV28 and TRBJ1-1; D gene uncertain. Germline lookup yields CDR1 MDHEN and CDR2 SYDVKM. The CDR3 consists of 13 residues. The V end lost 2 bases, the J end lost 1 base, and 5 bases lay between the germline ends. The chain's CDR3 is CASSLGRNTEAFF. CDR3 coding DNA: TGTGCCAGCAGTTTAGGGAGGAACACTGAAGCTTTCTTT.

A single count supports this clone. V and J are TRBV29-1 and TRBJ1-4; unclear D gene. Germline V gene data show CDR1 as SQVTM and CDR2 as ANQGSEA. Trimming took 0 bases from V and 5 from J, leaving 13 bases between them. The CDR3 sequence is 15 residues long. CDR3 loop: CSVEEVGRENEKLFF. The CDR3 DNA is TGCAGCGTTGAAGAAGTAGGGCGGGAGAATGAAAAACTGTTTTTT.

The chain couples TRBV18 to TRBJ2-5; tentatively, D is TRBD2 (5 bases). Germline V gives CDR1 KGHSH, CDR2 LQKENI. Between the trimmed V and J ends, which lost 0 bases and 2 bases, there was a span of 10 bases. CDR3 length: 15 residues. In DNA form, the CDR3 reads TGTGCCAGCTCACCACCCGACTCGGGGCAAGAGACCCAGTACTTC. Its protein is CASSPPDSGQETQYF.

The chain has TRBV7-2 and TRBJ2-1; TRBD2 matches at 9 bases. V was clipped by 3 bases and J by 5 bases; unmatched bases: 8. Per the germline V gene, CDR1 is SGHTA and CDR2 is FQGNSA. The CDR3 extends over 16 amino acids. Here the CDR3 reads CASSFPLAGTNNEQFF. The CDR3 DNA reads TGTGCCAGCAGCTTCCCCCTAGCGGGGACAAACAATGAGCAGTTCTTC.

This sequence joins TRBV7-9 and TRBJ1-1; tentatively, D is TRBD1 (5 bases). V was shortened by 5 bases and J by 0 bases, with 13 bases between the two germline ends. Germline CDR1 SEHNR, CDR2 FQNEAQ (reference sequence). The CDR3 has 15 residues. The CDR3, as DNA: TGTGCCAGCAGCCCCCGTAGGGGATTGAACACTGAAGCTTTCTTT. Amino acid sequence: CASSPRRGLNTEAFF.

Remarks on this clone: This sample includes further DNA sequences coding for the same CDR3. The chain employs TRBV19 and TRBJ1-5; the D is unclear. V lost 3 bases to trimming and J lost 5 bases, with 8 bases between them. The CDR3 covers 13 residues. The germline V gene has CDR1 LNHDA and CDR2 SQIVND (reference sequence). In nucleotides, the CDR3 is TGTGCCAGTAGTATCACCCCGGATCAGCCCCAGCATTTT. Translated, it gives CASSITPDQPQHF.

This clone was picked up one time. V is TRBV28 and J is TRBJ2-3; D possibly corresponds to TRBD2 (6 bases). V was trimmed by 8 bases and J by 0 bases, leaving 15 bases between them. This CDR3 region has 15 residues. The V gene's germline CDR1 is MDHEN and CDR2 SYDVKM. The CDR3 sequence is CASSAGGTSTDTQYF. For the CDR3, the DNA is TGTGCCAGCTCCGCCGGGGGTACTAGCACAGATACGCAGTATTTT.

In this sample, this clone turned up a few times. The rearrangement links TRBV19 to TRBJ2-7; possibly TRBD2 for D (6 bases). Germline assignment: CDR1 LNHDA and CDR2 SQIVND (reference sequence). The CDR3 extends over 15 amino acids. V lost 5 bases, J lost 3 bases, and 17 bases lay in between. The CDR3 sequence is CASSVGLPVYYEQYF. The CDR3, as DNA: TGTGCCAGTAGTGTGGGACTGCCGGTTTACTACGAGCAGTACTTC.

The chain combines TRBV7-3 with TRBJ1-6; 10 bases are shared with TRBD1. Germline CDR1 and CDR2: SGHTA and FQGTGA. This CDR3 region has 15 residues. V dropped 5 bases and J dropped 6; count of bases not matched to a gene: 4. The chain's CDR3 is CASSLDRGLNSPLHF. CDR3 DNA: TGTGCCAGCAGCCTAGACAGGGGGCTTAATTCACCCCTCCACTTT.

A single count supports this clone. CDR3 coding DNA: TGTGCCAGCCCTAGCCGGGACAGCTATTACGAGCAGTACTTC. Its protein product is CASPSRDSYYEQYF. The rearrangement uses TRBV2 and TRBJ2-7; 7 bases match TRBD1. The J segment lost 4 bases and the V segment lost 8 bases, leaving 11 bases of the junction unmatched. Germline V gene lookup returns CDR1 SNHLY and CDR2 FYNNEI. This CDR3 comprises 14 residues.

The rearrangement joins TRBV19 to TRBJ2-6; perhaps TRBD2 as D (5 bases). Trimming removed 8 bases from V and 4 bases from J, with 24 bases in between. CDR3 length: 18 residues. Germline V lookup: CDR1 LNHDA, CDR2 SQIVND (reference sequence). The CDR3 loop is CASSGGVGPLGGANVLTF. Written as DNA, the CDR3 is TGTGCCAGTTCTGGAGGTGTGGGTCCCCTAGGAGGGGCCAACGTCCTGACTTTC.

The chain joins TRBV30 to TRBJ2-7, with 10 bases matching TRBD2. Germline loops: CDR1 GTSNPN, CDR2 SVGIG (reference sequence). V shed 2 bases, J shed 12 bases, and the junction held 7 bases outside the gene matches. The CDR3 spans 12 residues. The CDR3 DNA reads TGTGCCTGGAGTCTCTCTAGCGGGGGACTGTACTTC. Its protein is CAWSLSSGGLYF.

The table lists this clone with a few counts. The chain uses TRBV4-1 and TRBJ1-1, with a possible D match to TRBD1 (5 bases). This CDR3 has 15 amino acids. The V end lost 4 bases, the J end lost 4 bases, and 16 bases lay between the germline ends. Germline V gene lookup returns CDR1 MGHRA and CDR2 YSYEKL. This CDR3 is CASSPGRGMGTEAFF. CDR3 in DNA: TGCGCCAGCAGCCCAGGGCGTGGGATGGGCACTGAAGCTTTCTTT.

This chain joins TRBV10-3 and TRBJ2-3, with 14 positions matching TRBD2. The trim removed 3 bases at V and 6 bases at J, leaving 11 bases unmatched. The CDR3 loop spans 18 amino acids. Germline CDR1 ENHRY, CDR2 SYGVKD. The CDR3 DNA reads TGTGCCATCAGTGACTATTCGACTAGCGGGGGGGCCAGGGATACGCAGTATTTT. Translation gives CAISDYSTSGGARDTQYF.

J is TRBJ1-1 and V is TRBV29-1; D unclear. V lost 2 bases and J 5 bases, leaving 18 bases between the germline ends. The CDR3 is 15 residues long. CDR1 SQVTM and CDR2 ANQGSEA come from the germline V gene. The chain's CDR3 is CSVEPLKLGVTEAFF. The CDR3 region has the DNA TGCAGCGTTGAACCTCTAAAACTTGGAGTGACTGAAGCTTTCTTT.

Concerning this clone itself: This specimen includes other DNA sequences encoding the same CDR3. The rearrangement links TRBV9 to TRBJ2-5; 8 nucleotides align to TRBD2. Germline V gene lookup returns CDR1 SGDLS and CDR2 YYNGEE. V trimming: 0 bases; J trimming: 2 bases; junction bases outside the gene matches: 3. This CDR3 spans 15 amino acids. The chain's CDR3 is CASSVAGGPQETQYF. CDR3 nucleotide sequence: TGTGCCAGCAGCGTAGCGGGGGGGCCACAAGAGACCCAGTACTTC.

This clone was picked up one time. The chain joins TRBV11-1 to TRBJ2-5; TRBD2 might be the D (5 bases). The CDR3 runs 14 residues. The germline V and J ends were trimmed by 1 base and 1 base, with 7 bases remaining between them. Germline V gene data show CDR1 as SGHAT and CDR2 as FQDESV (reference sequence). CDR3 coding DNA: TGTGCCAGCAGCTTAGACAGCGGCCAAGAGACCCAGTACTTC. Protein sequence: CASSLDSGQETQYF.